This T cell receptor beta chain stems from a study of shared clonotypes between healthy human individuals. Clones were sequenced by immunoSEQ multiplex PCR, and TCRdb holds only the in-frame ones, with some missing. The data show roughly 2.2 million clones, more than 80% seen once. The study's findings and limits: Rarefaction analysis demonstrated incomplete sorted-subset sequencing notwithstanding large depth. Sampling included only blood; tissue repertoires likely differ.

CDR3 size: 14 residues. CDR1 and CDR2 from the germline V gene are SGHRS and YFSETQ. Germline trimming cut 4 bases from V and 1 base from J; bases unmatched to any gene: 2. All donors were healthy HIV-negative adults lacking recent acute infections or vaccinations. The study separated CD4+ cells into CD45RA+ naive and CD45RA-negative memory subsets. For this clone: The antigen remains undetermined. Other DNA sequences in the sample encode the same CDR3.

What was sequenced was naive CD4+ T cells from PBMCs. The subset is: CD45RA+ positively selected. The genes are TRBV5-1 and TRBJ1-1, with TRBD1 matching 9 bases. The sequence was obtained from a man between 18 and 35 years old in good health. Some clones in this sample may be carry-over from other donors' samples. The CDR3 is CASSRDRANTEAFF. CDR3 nucleotide sequence: TGCGCCAGCAGCCGGGACAGGGCGAACACTGAAGCTTTCTTT.